This T cell receptor beta chain was obtained from a study of blood T cell repertoires in COVID-19. This CDR3 is 16 amino acids long. After removal of 0 bases from V and 8 bases from J, the junction contained 7 bases not matched to a gene. The germline gives CDR1 LNHNV, CDR2 YYDKDF (reference sequence). This clone was counted once. Produced via immunoSEQ multiplex PCR; TCRdb's table is partial and in-frame only. The table shows about 210,000 clones, with about 82% occurring only once. The chain links TRBV15 to TRBJ1-6; 7 positions match TRBD1. This receptor was identified in a middle-aged man with acute COVID-19. The sequencing sample was made of PBMCs or T cells enriched from blood (not recorded which). The CDR3 DNA reads TGTGCCACCAGCAGAGAAGGAGGGGGCAATGATTCACCCCTCCACTTT. As protein: CATSREGGGNDSPLHF. Supplemented by reference TRBV15 and TRBJ1-6, the full variable domain reads DAMVIQNPRYQVTQFGKPVTLSCSQTLNHNVMYWYQQKSSQAPKLLFHYYDKDFNNEADTPDNFQSRRPNTSFCFLDIRSPGLGDTAMYLCATSREGGGNDSPLHFGNGTRLTVT.